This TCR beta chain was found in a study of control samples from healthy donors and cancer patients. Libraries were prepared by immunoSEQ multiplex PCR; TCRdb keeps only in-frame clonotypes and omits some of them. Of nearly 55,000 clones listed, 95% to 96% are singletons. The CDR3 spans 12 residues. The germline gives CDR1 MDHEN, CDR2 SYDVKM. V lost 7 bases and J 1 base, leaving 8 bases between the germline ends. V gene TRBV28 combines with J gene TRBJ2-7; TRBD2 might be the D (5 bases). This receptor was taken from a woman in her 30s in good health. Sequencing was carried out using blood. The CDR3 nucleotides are TGTGCCAGCAACAGCGGTTCCTACGAGCAGTACTTC. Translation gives CASNSGSYEQYF. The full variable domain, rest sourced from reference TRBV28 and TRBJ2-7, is DVKVTQSSRYLVKRTGEKVFLECVQDMDHENMFWYRQDPGLGLRLIYFSYDVKMKEKGDIPEGYSVSREKKERFSLILESASTNQTSMYLCASNSGSYEQYFGPGTRLTVT.